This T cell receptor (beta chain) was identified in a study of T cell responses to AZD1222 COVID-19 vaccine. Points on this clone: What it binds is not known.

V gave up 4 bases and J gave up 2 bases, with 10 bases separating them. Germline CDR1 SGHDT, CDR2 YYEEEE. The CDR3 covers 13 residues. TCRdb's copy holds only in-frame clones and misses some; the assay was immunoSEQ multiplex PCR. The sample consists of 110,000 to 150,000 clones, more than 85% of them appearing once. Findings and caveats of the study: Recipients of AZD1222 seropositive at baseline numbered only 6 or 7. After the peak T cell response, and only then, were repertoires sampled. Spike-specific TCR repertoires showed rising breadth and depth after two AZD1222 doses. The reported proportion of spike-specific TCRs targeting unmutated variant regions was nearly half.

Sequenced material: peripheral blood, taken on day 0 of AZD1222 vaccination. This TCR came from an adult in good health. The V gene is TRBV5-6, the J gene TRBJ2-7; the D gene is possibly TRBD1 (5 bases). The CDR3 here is CASSRGRTYEQYF. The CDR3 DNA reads TGTGCCAGCAGCAGGGGTCGGACCTACGAGCAGTACTTC.